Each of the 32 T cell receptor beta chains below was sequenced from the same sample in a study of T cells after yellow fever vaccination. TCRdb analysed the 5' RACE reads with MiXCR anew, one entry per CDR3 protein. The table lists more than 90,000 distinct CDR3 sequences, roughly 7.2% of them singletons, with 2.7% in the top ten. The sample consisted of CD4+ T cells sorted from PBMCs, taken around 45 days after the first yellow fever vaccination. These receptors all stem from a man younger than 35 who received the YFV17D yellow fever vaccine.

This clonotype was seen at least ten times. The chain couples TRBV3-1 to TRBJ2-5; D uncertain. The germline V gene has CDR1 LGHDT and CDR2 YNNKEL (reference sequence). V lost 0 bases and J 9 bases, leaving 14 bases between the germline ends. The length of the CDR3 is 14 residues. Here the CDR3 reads CASSQDTVNQPQYF. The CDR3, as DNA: TGTGCCAGCAGCCAAGACACAGTAAATCAGCCCCAGTACTTC.

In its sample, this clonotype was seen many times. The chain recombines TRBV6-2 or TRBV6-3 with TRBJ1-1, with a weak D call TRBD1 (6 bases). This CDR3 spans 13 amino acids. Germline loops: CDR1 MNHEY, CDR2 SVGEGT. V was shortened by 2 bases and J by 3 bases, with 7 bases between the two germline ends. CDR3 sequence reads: CASSYRGHTEAFF. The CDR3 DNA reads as TGTGCCAGCAGTTACCGGGGGCACACTGAAGCTTTCTTT.

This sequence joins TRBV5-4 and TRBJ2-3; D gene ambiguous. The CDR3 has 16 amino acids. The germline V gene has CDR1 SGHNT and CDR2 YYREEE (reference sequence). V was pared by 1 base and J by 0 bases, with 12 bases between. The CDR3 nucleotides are TGTGCCAGCAGCTTGAGGGTCTTAACTAGCACAGATACGCAGTATTTT. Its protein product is CASSLRVLTSTDTQYF.

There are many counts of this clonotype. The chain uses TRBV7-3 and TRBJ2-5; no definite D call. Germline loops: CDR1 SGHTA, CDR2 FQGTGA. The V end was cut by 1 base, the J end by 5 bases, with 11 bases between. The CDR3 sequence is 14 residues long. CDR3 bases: TGTGCCAGCAGCTTAATGGGGTTAGGGGAGACCCAGTACTTC. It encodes CASSLMGLGETQYF. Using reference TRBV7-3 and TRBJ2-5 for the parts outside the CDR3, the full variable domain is GAGVSQTPSNKVTEKGKYVELRCDPISGHTALYWYRQSLGQGPEFLIYFQGTGAADDSGLPNDRFFAVRPEGSVSTLKIQRTERGDSAVYLCASSLMGLGETQYFGPGTRLLVL.

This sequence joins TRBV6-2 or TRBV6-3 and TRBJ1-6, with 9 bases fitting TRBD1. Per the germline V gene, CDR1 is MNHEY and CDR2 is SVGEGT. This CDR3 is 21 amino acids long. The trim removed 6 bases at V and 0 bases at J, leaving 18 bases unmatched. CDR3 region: CASSNGGTGFILSSYNSPLHF. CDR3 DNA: TGTGCCAGCAGCAACGGCGGGACAGGGTTTATCCTGAGCTCCTATAATTCACCCCTCCACTTT.

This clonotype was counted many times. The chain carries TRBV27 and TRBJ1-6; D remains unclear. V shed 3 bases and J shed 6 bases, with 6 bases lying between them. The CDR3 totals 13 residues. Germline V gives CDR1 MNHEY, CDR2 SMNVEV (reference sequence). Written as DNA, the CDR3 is TGTGCCAGCAGTTTTTGGGGTAATTCACCCCTCCACTTT. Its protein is CASSFWGNSPLHF.

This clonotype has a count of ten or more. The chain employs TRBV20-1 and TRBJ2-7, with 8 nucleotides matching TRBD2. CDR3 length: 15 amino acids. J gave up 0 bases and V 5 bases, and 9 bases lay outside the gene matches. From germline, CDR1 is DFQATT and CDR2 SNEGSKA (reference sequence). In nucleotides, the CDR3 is TGCAGTGCTGAGGGCCTAGCGGGCCTCTCCTACGAGCAGTACTTC. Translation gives CSAEGLAGLSYEQYF.

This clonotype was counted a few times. The CDR3 loop reads CASSFGQGAFGYTF. CDR3 nucleotide sequence: TGTGCCAGCAGTTTCGGACAGGGGGCTTTTGGCTACACCTTC. The chain carries TRBV27 and TRBJ1-2; 11 bases fit TRBD1. Trimming removed 3 bases from V and 7 bases from J; junction bases left unmatched: 4. CDR3 length equals 14 residues. In germline, CDR1 is MNHEY, CDR2 SMNVEV (reference sequence).

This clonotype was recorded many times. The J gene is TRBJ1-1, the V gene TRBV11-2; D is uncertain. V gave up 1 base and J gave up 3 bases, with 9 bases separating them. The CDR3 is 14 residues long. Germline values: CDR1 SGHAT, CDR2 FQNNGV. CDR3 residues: CASSLGRWDTEAFF. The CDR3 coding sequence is TGTGCCAGCAGCTTAGGGCGGTGGGACACTGAAGCTTTCTTT.

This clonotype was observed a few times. CDR3 in amino acids: CAWSVGVQETQYF. Here the CDR3 DNA reads TGTGCCTGGAGTGTAGGAGTCCAAGAGACCCAGTACTTC. The rearrangement joins TRBV30 to TRBJ2-5; D uncertain. The CDR3 has 13 amino acids. V shed 0 bases and J shed 1 base, with 6 bases lying between them. CDR1 GTSNPN and CDR2 SVGIG come from the germline V gene (reference sequence).

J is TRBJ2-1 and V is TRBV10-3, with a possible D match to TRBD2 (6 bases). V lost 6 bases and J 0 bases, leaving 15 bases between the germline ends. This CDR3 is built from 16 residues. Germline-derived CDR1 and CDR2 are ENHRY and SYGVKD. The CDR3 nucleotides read TGTGCCATCAGCCTATCCGGGGGTAGCTCCTACAATGAGCAGTTCTTC. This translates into CAISLSGGSSYNEQFF.

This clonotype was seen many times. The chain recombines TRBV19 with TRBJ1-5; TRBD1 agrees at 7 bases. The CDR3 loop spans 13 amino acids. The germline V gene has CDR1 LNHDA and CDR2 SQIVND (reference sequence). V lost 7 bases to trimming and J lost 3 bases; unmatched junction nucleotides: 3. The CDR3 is CASNGQVNQPQHF. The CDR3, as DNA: TGTGCCAGTAACGGACAGGTCAATCAGCCCCAGCATTTT.

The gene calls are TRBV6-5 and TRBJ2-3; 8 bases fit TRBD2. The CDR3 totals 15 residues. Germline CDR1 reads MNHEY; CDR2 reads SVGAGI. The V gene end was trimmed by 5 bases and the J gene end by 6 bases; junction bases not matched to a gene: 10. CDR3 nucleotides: TGTGCCAGCAGTCTCCGTTCGGGGGGGGGCGATACGCAGTATTTT. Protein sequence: CASSLRSGGGDTQYF.

DNA for the CDR3: TGTGCCATCAGTGAGTCAGAACAGATTGGTACCTACGAGCAGTACTTC. This translates into CAISESEQIGTYEQYF. The chain links TRBV10-3 to TRBJ2-7; D ambiguous. This CDR3 region has 16 residues. Germline V gene sequence: CDR1 ENHRY, CDR2 SYGVKD. The V and J ends lost 0 bases and 2 bases respectively, with 14 bases between them.

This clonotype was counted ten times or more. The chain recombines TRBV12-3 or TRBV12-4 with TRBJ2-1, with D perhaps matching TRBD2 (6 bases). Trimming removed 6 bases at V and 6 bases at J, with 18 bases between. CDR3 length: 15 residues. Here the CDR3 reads CASSPSRSSANEQFF. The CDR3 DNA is TGTGCCAGCAGCCCATCGAGATCTAGCGCCAATGAGCAGTTCTTC.

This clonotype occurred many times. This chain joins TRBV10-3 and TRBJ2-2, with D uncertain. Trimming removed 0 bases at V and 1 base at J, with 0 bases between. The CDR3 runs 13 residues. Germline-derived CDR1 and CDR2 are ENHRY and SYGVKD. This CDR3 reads CAISESNTGELFF. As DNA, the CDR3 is TGTGCCATCAGTGAGTCGAACACCGGGGAGCTGTTTTTT.

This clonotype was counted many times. In DNA form, the CDR3 reads TGTGCCAGCAGGGTGTCGGGATCGAACACTGAAGCTTTCTTT. This encodes CASRVSGSNTEAFF. The chain has TRBV12-3 or TRBV12-4 and TRBJ1-1; D gene unclear. Trimming shortened V by 6 bases and J by 1 base, and 12 bases separated the two germline ends. The CDR3 is 14 residues long.

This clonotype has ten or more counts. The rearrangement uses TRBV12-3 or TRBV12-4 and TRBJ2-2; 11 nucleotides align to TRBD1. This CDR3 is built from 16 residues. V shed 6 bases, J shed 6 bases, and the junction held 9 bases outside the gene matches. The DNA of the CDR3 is TGTGCCAGCAGGACCGGGACAGGGGGACCGGCCGGGGAGCTGTTTTTT. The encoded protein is CASRTGTGGPAGELFF.

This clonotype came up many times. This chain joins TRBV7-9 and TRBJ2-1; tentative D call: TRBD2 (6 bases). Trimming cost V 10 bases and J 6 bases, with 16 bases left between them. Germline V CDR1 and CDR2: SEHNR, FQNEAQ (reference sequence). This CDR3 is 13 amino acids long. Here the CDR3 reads CATSRLGINEQFF. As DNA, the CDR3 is TGTGCCACCTCGAGACTAGGCATCAATGAGCAGTTCTTC.

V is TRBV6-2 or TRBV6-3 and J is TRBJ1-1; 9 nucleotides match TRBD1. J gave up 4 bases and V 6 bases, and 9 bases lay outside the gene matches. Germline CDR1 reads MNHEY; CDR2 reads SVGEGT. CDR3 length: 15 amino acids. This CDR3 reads CASRSPGQGSTEAFF. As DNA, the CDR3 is TGTGCCAGCAGATCTCCGGGACAGGGAAGCACTGAAGCTTTCTTT.

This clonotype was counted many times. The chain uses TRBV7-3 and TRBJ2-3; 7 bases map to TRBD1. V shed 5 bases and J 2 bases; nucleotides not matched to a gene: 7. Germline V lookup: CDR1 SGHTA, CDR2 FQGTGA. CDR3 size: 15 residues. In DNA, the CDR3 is TGTGCCAGCAGCCCCCGACAGGGACCCACAGATACGCAGTATTTT. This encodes CASSPRQGPTDTQYF.

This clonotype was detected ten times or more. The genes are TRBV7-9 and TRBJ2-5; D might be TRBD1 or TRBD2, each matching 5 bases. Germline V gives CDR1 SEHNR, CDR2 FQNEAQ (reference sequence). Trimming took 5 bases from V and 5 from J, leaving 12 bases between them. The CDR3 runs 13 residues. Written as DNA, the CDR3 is TGTGCCAGCAGCCCTTCCTGGGGGGAGACCCAGTACTTC. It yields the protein CASSPSWGETQYF. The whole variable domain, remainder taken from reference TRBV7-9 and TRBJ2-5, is DTGVSQNPRHKITKRGQNVTFRCDPISEHNRLYWYRQTLGQGPEFLTYFQNEAQLEKSRLLSDRFSAERPKGSFSTLEIQRTEQGDSAMYLCASSPSWGETQYFGPGTRLLVL.

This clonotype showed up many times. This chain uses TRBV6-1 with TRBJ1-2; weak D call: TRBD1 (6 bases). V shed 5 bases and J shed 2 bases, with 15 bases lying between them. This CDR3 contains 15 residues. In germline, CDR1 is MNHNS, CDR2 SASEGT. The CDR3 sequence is CASSTQGGMNYGYTF. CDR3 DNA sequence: TGTGCCAGCAGTACCCAAGGGGGGATGAACTATGGCTACACCTTC.

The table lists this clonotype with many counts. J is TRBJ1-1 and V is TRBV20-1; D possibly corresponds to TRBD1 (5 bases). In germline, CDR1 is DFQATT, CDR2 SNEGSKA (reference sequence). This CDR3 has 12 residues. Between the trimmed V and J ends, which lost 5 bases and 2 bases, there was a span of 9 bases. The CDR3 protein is CSALGPNTEAFF. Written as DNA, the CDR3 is TGCAGTGCTTTGGGGCCTAACACTGAAGCTTTCTTT.

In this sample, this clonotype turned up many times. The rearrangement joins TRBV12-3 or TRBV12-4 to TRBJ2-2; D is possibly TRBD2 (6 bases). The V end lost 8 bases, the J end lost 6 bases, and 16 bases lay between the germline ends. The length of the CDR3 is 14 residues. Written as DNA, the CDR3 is TGTGCCAGCTCTCGGAGGGGCCGGGCCGGGGAGCTGTTTTTT. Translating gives CASSRRGRAGELFF.

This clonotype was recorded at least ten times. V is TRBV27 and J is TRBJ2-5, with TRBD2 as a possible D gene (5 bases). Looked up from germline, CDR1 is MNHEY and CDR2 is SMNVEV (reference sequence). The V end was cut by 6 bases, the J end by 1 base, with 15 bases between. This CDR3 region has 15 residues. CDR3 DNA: TGTGCCAGCAGCTCGCGGGTTGGGAGCCAAGAGACCCAGTACTTC. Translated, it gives CASSSRVGSQETQYF.

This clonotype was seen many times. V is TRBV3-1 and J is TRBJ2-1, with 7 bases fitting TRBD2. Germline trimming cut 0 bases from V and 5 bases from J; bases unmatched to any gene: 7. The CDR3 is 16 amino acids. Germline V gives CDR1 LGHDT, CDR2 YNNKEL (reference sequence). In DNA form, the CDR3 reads TGTGCCAGCAGCCAAGAATCGGGGGGTTTCCACAATGAGCAGTTCTTC. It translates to CASSQESGGFHNEQFF.

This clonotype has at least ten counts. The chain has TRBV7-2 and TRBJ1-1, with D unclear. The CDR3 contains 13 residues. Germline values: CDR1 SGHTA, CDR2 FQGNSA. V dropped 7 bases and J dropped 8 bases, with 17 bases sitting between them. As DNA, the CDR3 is TGTGCCAGCAATCGAGTCCCCCGAAGGGAAGCTTTCTTT. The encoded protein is CASNRVPRREAFF.

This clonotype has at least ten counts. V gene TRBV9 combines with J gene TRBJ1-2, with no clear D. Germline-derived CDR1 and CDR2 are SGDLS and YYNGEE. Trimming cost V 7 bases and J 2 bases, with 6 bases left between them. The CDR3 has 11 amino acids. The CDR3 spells CASADNYGYTF. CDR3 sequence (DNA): TGTGCCAGCGCTGACAACTATGGCTACACCTTC. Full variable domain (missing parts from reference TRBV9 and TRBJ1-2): DSGVTQTPKHLITATGQRVTLRCSPRSGDLSVYWYQQSLDQGLQFLIQYYNGEERAKGNILERFSAQQFPDLHSELNLSSLELGDSALYFCASADNYGYTFGSGTRLTVV.

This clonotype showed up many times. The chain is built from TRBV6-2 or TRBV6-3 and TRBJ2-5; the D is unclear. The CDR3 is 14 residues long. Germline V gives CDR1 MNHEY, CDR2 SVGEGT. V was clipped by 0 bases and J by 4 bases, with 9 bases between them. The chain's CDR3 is CASSYSGTVETQYF. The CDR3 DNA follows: TGTGCCAGCAGTTACTCGGGAACAGTAGAGACCCAGTACTTC.

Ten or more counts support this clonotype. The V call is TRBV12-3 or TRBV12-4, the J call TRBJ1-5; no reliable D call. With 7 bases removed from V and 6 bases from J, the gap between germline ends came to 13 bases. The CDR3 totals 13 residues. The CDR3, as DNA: TGTGCCAGCACCGGCTGGGAGGGTCAGCCCCAGCATTTT. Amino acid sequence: CASTGWEGQPQHF.

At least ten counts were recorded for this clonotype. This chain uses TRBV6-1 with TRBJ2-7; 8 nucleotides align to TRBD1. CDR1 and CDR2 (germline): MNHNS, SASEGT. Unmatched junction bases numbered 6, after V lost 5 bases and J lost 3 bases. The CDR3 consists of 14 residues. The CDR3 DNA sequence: TGTGCCAGCAGTCCAGGACAGGGACACTACGAGCAGTACGTC. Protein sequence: CASSPGQGHYEQYV.